This record looks at one T cell receptor (beta chain) sequence and its context. Its antigen is unknown. No base quality values were provided; no much bigger clone lies one nucleotide off. To demonstrate the VDJtools post-analysis software, TCR beta repertoires were profiled from the peripheral blood of about 13 young patients with multiple sclerosis. Multiple sclerosis patients were children and adolescents aged roughly 6 to 17 years. The sample originates from a study of post-analysis software for immune sequencing data (dated by TCRdb to 2013 to 2016). Broadly, across the study: Relapsing-remitting, secondary progressive and progressive-relapsing multiple sclerosis were recorded as disease courses, and subtype annotation was lacking for some patients. Patient repertoires were compared against roughly 12 previously published healthy control repertoires from donors aged roughly 6 to 26 years. A subset of samples was prepared in parallel using single-end sample barcoding, then pooled and co-amplified after Illumina adapter ligation.

Broader findings and caveats from the paper: Patients showed significantly higher frequencies than controls for a handful of TRBV segments, among them TRBV5-6, TRBV5-1 and TRBV20-1. Compared with controls, multiple sclerosis patients had significantly lower normalized Chao1 diversity, a finding suggesting substantial peripheral T-cell clonal expansion. Strong co-clustering of samples prepared in the same batch was shown by direct clustering with F measure, prompting a batch-effect correction. The control group was slightly older than the multiple sclerosis patient group.

The CDR3 spans 17 residues, from the cysteine through the phenylalanine. The CDR3 DNA has 51 bases and is translated from base 1. V sheds 0 bases and J sheds 1 base, leaving 17 bases between their ends. CDR1 and CDR2, looked up from the germline V gene, are SGHRS and YFSETQ. Libraries were made using PCR. Sequenced on an Illumina HiSeq 2500. Unique molecular identifiers were incorporated into TCR beta cDNA libraries to reduce PCR and sequencing biases. Some 500,000 cDNA molecules were obtained for every 1 to 10 million input T cells, so each molecule roughly corresponded to one T cell. The patient libraries were prepared and sequenced using the same protocol as the earlier healthy control dataset. Within a given batch, samples were prepared together, multiplexed and sequenced on the same HiSeq lane. The authors' pipeline ran thus. Raw barcoded reads were processed with MIGEC, and single-read molecular identifier groups were discarded before consensus assembly and CDR3 extraction. Clonotype tables were post-analysed with VDJtools, and diversity was normalized by down-sampling all datasets to the smallest sample size. In repertoire overlap clustering, CDR3 amino acid sequences, but not nucleotide sequences, were matched to correct batch-related cross-sample contamination. TCRdb took the public reads, trimmed them with fastp at Q25, ran MiXCR for clone calling and kept in-frame beta chains. Every entry covers one CDR3 protein and lists the most common genes and DNA from its rows. The V and J calls, along with clone size, are taken from TCRdb and not from the paper's own processing. In all, the sample holds hundreds of thousands of distinct CDR3 sequences, and approximately 57% of those were seen once. The ten most abundant clones make up about 4.8% of the sample.

Rearrangement joined TRBV5-1 to TRBJ2-7; the D region may be TRBD1 or TRBD2, each matching 5 bases equally. Input material: blood. The clonotype was recovered from a girl aged 5-17 years with multiple sclerosis. The CDR3 here reads CASSLAAGAGPSYEQYF. In nucleotides, the sequence is TGCGCCAGCAGCTTGGCGGCCGGGGCAGGCCCTTCCTACGAGCAGTACTTC.